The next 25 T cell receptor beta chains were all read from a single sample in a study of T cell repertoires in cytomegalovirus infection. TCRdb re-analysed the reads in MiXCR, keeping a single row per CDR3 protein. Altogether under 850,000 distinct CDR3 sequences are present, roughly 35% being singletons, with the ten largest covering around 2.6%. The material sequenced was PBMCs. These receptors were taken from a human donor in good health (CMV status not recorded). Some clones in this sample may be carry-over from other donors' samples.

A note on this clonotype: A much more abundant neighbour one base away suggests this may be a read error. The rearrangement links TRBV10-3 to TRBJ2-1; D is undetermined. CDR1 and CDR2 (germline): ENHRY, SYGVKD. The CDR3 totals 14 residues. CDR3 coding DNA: TGTGCCCTCAGTGGATCCACGGGTGGCAATGAGCAGTTCTTC. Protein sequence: CALSGSTGGNEQFF.

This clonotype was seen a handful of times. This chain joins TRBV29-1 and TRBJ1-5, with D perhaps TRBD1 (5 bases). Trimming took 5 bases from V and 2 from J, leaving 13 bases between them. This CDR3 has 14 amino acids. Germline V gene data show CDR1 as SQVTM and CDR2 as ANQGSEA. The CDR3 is CSVTTGVGNQPQHF. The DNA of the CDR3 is TGCAGCGTTACCACAGGCGTTGGCAATCAGCCCCAGCATTTT.

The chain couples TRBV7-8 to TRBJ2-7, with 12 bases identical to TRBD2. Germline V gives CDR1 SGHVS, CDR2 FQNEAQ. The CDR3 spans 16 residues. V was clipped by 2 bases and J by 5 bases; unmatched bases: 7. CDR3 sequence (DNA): TGTGCCAGCAGCTTAATGGCGAGGACTAGCGGGAACGAGCAGTACTTC. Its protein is CASSLMARTSGNEQYF.

As DNA, the CDR3 is TGTGCCAGCAGACTTAGCGGGGCCGCCTACGAGCAGTACTTC. It encodes CASRLSGAAYEQYF. This chain connects TRBV6-1 to TRBJ2-7; 8 nucleotides agree with TRBD2. The CDR3 runs to 14 residues. Per germline, CDR1 MNHNS and CDR2 SASEGT. V was clipped by 6 bases and J by 2 bases; unmatched bases: 6.

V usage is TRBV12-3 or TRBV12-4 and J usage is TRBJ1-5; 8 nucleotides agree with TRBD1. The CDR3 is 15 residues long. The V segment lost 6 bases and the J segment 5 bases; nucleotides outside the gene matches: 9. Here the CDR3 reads CASRKTATGDQPQHF. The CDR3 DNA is TGTGCCAGCAGAAAAACCGCGACAGGGGATCAGCCCCAGCATTTT.

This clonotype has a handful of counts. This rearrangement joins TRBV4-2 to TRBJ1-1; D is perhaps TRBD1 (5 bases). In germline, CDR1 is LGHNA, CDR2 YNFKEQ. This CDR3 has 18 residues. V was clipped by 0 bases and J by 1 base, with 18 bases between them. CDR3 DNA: TGTGCCAGCAGCCAAGACGTGGGGCAGACTCTGAGGAACACTGAAGCTTTCTTT. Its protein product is CASSQDVGQTLRNTEAFF.

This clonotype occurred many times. CDR3 DNA: TGTGCCAGCAGCCCAGGGACTAGCGGGGGGATGGAGACCCAGTACTTC. Amino acids: CASSPGTSGGMETQYF. The chain employs TRBV5-5 and TRBJ2-5; 15 bases are shared with TRBD2. This CDR3 has 16 amino acids. From germline, CDR1 is SGHKS and CDR2 YYEKEE (reference sequence). J lost 5 bases, V lost 4 bases, and 6 bases had no gene match.

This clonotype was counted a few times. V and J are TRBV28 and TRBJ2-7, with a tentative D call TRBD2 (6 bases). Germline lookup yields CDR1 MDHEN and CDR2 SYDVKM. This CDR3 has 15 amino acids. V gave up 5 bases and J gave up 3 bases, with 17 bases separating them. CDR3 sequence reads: CASSAQSGLLYEQYF. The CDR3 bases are TGTGCCAGCAGTGCCCAATCGGGACTTCTCTACGAGCAGTACTTC. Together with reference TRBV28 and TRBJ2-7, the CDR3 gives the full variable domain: DVKVTQSSRYLVKRTGEKVFLECVQDMDHENMFWYRQDPGLGLRLIYFSYDVKMKEKGDIPEGYSVSREKKERFSLILESASTNQTSMYLCASSAQSGLLYEQYFGPGTRLTVT.

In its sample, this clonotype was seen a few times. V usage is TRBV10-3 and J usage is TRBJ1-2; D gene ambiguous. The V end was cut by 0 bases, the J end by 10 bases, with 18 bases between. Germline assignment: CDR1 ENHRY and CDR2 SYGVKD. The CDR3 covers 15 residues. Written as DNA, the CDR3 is TGTGCCATCAGTGAGTCGCCCGCCGGATCCGGTGACTACACCTTC. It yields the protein CAISESPAGSGDYTF.

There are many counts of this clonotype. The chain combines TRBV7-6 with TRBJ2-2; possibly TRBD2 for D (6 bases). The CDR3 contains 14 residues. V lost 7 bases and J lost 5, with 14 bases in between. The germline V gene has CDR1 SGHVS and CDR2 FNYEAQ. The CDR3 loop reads CASNPGRTTGELFF. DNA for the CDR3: TGTGCCAGCAATCCCGGGAGAACTACCGGGGAGCTGTTTTTT.

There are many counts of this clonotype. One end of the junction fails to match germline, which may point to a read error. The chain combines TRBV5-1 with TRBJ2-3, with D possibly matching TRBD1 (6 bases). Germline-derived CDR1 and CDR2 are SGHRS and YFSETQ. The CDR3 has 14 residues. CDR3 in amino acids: CASSGGQRTDTQYF. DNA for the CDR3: TGTGCCAGCAGTGGAGGACAGCGCACAGATACGCAGTATTTT.

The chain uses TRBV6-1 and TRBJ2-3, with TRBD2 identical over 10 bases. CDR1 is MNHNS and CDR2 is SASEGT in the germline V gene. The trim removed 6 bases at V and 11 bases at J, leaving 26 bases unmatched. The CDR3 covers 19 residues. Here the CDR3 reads CASSDYSGTSVFGGFWQYF. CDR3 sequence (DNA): TGTGCCAGCAGCGATTATTCCGGGACTAGCGTGTTCGGGGGATTTTGGCAGTATTTT.

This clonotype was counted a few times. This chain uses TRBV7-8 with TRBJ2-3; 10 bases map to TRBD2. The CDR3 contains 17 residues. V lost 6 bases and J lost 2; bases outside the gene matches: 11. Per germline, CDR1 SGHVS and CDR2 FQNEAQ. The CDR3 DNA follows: TGTGCCAGCAGTGAAGACGGGACTAGCGAACCCACAGATACGCAGTATTTT. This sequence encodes CASSEDGTSEPTDTQYF.

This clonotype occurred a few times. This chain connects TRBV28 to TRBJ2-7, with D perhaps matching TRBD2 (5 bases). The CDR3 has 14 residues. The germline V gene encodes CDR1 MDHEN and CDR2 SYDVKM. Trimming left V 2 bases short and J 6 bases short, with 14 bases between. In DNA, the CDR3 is TGTGCCAGCAGTTTAGAGGGAGCAGCTTTCGAGCAGTACTTC. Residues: CASSLEGAAFEQYF.

CDR3 sequence: CASSAQGASGYTF. CDR3 DNA sequence: TGTGCCAGCAGCGCGCAGGGGGCATCCGGCTACACCTTC. This chain connects TRBV7-2 to TRBJ1-2; 8 bases are a match to TRBD1. Germline CDR1 reads SGHTA; CDR2 reads FQGNSA. The V and J ends lost 5 bases and 8 bases, in that order; junction bases with no gene match: 7. This CDR3 region has 13 residues.

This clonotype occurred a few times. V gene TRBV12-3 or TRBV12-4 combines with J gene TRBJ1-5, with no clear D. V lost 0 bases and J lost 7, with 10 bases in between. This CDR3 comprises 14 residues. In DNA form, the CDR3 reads TGTGCCAGCAGTTTAGCGTCCGGCCGGCAGCCCCAGCATTTT. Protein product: CASSLASGRQPQHF.

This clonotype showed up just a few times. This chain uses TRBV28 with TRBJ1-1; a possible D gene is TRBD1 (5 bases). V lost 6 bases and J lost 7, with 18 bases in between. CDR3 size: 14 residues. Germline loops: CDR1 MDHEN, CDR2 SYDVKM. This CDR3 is CASSNPGPSGEAFF. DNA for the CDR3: TGTGCCAGCAGCAATCCGGGACCATCGGGTGAAGCTTTCTTT.

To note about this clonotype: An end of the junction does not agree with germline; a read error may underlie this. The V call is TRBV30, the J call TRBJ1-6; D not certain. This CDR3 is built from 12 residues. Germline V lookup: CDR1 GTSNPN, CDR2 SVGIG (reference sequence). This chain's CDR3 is CAWGRRNSPLHF. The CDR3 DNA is TGTGCCTGGGGAAGGAGGAATTCACCCCTACACTTT.

The CDR3 here is CASSRTGVGGEKLFF. The CDR3 nucleotides read TGTGCCAGCAGTCGGACAGGGGTGGGGGGTGAAAAACTGTTTTTT. The chain employs TRBV12-3 or TRBV12-4 and TRBJ1-4; TRBD1 aligns across 9 bases. This CDR3 contains 15 residues. V was clipped by 5 bases and J by 7 bases; unmatched bases: 8.

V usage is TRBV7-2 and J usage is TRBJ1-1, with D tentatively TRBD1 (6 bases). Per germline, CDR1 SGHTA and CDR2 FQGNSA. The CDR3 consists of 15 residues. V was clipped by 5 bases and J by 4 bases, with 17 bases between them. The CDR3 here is CASSPRGGAITEAFF. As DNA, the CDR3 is TGTGCCAGCAGCCCGCGAGGGGGGGCGATCACTGAAGCTTTCTTT. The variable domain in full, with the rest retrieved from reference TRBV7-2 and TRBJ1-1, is GAGVSQSPSNKVTEKGKDVELRCDPISGHTALYWYRQSLGQGLEFLIYFQGNSAPDKSGLPSDRFSAERTGGSVSTLTIQRTQQEDSAVYLCASSPRGGAITEAFFGQGTRLTVV.

In nucleotides, the CDR3 is TGCAGCGTTAATGACGATAACAATGAGCAGTTCTTC. The encoded protein is CSVNDDNNEQFF. The chain combines TRBV29-1 with TRBJ2-1; D gene uncertain. The V and J ends lost 5 bases and 5 bases respectively, with 10 bases between them. The CDR3 contains 12 residues. From germline, CDR1 is SQVTM and CDR2 ANQGSEA.

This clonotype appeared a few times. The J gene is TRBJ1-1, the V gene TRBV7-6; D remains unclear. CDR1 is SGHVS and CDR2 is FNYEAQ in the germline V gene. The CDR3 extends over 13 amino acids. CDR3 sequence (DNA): TGTGCTTCGGCGCGGACGTTGAACACTGAAGCTTTCTTT. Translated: CASARTLNTEAFF.

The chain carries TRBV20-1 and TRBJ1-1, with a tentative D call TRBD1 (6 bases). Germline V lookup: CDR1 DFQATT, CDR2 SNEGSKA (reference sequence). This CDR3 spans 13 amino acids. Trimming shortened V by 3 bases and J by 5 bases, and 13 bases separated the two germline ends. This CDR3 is CSASRGASTEAFF. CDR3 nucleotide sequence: TGCAGTGCTAGCCGGGGGGCTAGTACTGAAGCTTTCTTT.

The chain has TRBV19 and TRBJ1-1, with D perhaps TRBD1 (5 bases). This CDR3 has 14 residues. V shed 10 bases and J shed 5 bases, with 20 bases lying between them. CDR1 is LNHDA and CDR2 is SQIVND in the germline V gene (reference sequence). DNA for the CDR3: TGTGCCACTCATCTGCGGGGGGAGAGGACTGAAGCTTTCTTT. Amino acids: CATHLRGERTEAFF.

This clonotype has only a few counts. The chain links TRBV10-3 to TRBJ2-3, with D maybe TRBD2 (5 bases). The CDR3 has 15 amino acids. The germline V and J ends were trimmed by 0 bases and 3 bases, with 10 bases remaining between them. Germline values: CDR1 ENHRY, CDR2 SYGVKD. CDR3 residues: CAISESRVGTDTQYF. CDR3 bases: TGTGCCATCAGTGAGTCGAGGGTTGGGACAGATACGCAGTATTTT.